The rows below give T cell receptor beta chains drawn from one sample of a study of HIV-infected children after antiretroviral therapy interruption. TCRdb re-derived calls from the 3' RACE reads in MiXCR, one entry per CDR3 protein. Of around 16,000 distinct CDR3 sequences in the sample, 3% to 4% are singletons; the top ten hold less than 6%. Sequencing was performed on CD45RA+ CD4+ T cells from PBMCs, taken from a donor given antiretroviral therapy, either interrupted or continuous. These receptors came from a child aged 2-17 years with HIV. Each CDR3 is given with its conserved first and last residue. The D gene is left open where the match is weak. Clone sizes are shown as once, few, many or a size class.

CDR3nt: TGCAGTGCTTATCGTAGCGGGCGGTCGTTCTTC
CDR3aa: CSAYRSGRSFF
j_gene: TRBJ2-1
v_gene: TRBV20-1
abundance: many
d_gene: TRBD2

CDR3nt: TGTGCCAGCATGGATAGCGCAAGCTCCTACAATGAGCAGTTCTTC
CDR3aa: CASMDSASSYNEQFF
j_gene: TRBJ2-1
v_gene: TRBV2
abundance: many
d_gene: NA

CDR3nt: TGTGCCAGCAGCTTCGGGGGGCGAAGGGCTGAAGCTTTCTTT
CDR3aa: CASSFGGRRAEAFF
j_gene: TRBJ1-1
v_gene: TRBV7-7
abundance: many
d_gene: NA

CDR3nt: TGCGCCAGCAGCTTGGACGGGGATGGAAATCAGCCCCAGCATTTT
CDR3aa: CASSLDGDGNQPQHF
j_gene: TRBJ1-5
v_gene: TRBV5-1
abundance: many
d_gene: NA

CDR3nt: TGTGCCATCAGTGAGTTGAGGGAATATGGCTACACCTTC
CDR3aa: CAISELREYGYTF
j_gene: TRBJ1-2
v_gene: TRBV10-3
abundance: many
d_gene: NA

CDR3nt: TGTGCCACCAGTGAGTGGTTTCAAGAGACCCAGTACTTC
CDR3aa: CATSEWFQETQYF
j_gene: TRBJ2-5
v_gene: TRBV24-1
abundance: many
d_gene: NA

CDR3nt: TGTGCCAGCACAACATTCCGGGCTAGCGGGGGGAGGAGCACCGGGGAGCTGTTTTTT
CDR3aa: CASTTFRASGGRSTGELFF
j_gene: TRBJ2-2
v_gene: TRBV28
abundance: many
d_gene: TRBD2

CDR3nt: TGCAGCGTGGGACACCCGAACACTGAAGCTTTCTTT
CDR3aa: CSVGHPNTEAFF
j_gene: TRBJ1-1
v_gene: TRBV29-1
abundance: medium-sized
d_gene: NA

CDR3nt: TGTGCCAGCAGTTACAATGCGGGCAATCAGCCCCAGCATTTT
CDR3aa: CASSYNAGNQPQHF
j_gene: TRBJ1-5
v_gene: TRBV6-6
abundance: medium-sized
d_gene: NA

CDR3nt: TGTGCCAGCAGCCAAAACCGACTAGCCAGCTCCTACGAGCAGTACTTC
CDR3aa: CASSQNRLASSYEQYF
j_gene: TRBJ2-7
v_gene: TRBV3-1
abundance: many
d_gene: TRBD2

CDR3nt: TGCGCCAGCAGGGACAGGGGGTCGAACACTGAAGCTTTCTTT
CDR3aa: CASRDRGSNTEAFF
j_gene: TRBJ1-1
v_gene: TRBV5-1
abundance: medium-sized
d_gene: TRBD1

CDR3nt: TGTGCCAGCAGCGTTCAGGGGGCAAGCCCCTATGGCTACACCTTC
CDR3aa: CASSVQGASPYGYTF
j_gene: TRBJ1-2
v_gene: TRBV9
abundance: many
d_gene: TRBD1

CDR3nt: TGTGCCAGCAGCTCAGAACCCTACGGACTTGAGCAGTACTTC
CDR3aa: CASSSEPYGLEQYF
j_gene: TRBJ2-7
v_gene: TRBV11-2
abundance: medium-sized
d_gene: NA

CDR3nt: TGTGCCAGCAGCTTGGTGCGGAATGAAAAACTGTTTTTT
CDR3aa: CASSLVRNEKLFF
j_gene: TRBJ1-4
v_gene: TRBV5-8
abundance: many
d_gene: NA

CDR3nt: TGTGCCAGCAGTTTACGTCGGGGGGGCCAATACAATGAGCAGTTCTTC
CDR3aa: CASSLRRGGQYNEQFF
j_gene: TRBJ2-1
v_gene: TRBV12-3/TRBV12-4
abundance: many
d_gene: TRBD2

CDR3nt: TGTGCCAGCAGTTTCGCCGGGGACCAGCCCCAGCATTTT
CDR3aa: CASSFAGDQPQHF
j_gene: TRBJ1-5
v_gene: TRBV12-3/TRBV12-4
abundance: many
d_gene: NA